This paragraph covers one TCR beta chain sequence. This clone's antigen is unknown. The record has no base qualities; no much larger clone is one base away. TCRbeta CDR3 regions were amplified from genomic DNA by means of the immunoSEQ Assay, a bias-controlled multiplex PCR. Per the original workflow: Nucleated cell counts per sample were estimated from amplification of reference gene primers within the assay. To quantify the absolute abundance of each unique TCRbeta CDR3 rearrangement, sequence reads were collapsed and filtered. For each sample, productive Simpson clonality was calculated by taking the square root of Simpson's diversity index across productive rearrangements. The source is immuneACCESS, and TCRdb retained only in-frame sequences with V and J called. Part of the clones is not carried over; for the studies checked, unresolved V genes explain less than half of this, and the remainder is unexplained. V, J and clone size are taken as reported in that table, and D and trimming were inferred from the DNA itself. Present in this sample are approximately 200,000 clones, around 83% of which were seen just once. The top ten clonotypes cover approximately 1.4% of the sample.

In the prospective study, participants were roughly 18 to 95 years old, resided in 24 geographic areas of the United States, and were enrolled through a virtual design. In the prospective study, participants were assigned to cohorts based on the clinical history participants reported in a screening survey and a study questionnaire. In the prospective study, mobile phlebotomists collected whole blood, serum and a nasopharyngeal or oropharyngeal swab from each participant. Over a roughly 2-month period, participants in the prospective study had the option of providing additional blood draws and questionnaires. Prospective study blood samples were shipped either frozen or at room temperature before DNA extraction. The sample is drawn from a study of blood T cell repertoires in COVID-19 (TCRdb year 2020). Study-wide context: The collaborator samples originated in the United States, Italy and Spain and spanned the acute and convalescent phases of COVID-19. A de-identified subject ID, COVID-19 status, age in years and sex were almost always included in the sample metadata. The prospective study material was composed of cDNA or gDNA derived from T cells, B-cell-depleted T cells, or PBMCs. Samples came from the ongoing ImmuneRACE study (first 160 participants) plus 1,254 subjects from 6 global collaborators. Where available, HLA class I and class II types were taken from metadata supplied by the sample provider and were not determined by assay-based typing. Deeply sampled blood TCRbeta repertoires from subjects exposed to, actively infected with, or recovered from COVID-19 were included in the dataset. A freely available public database, intended as a resource for researchers studying the immune response to SARS-CoV-2, is where the repertoires were released. Broader findings and caveats from the paper: The amount of clinical and demographic metadata varied by source and participant and was provided uncurated.

Per the germline V gene, SQVTM is the CDR1 and ANQGSEA is the CDR2. The CDR3 goes from the cysteine to the phenylalanine over 14 residues. The sequence is cut down to CDR3 DNA, 42 bases in frame from base 1. Trimming leaves V shorter by 4 bases and J shorter by 3 bases, with the junction holding 5 bases beyond the gene matches. The sequence links TRBV29-1 to TRBJ2-1, with 8 junctional bases fitting TRBD1. This TCR was sampled from a woman aged 40 to 50 with acute COVID-19. The sequenced material came from PBMCs or T cells enriched from blood (not recorded which). The sequenced DNA: TGCAGCGTTGCGGGGGACAGGAACTACAATGAGCAGTTCTTC. Translation gives CSVAGDRNYNEQFF.